This T cell receptor beta chain emerged from a study of blood T cell repertoires in COVID-19. The CDR3 is made up of 15 amino acids. The germline CDR1 and CDR2 sequences are MNHEY and SMNVEV (reference sequence). V lost 3 bases and J lost 4, with 13 bases in between. Sequencing was performed with immunoSEQ multiplex PCR; in TCRdb, only in-frame clones are kept and a portion is missing. The table has around 11,000 clones, 75% to 90% seen once; the top ten hold roughly 13%. This sequence joins TRBV27 and TRBJ2-1; possible D gene TRBD2, 6 bases. Sequencing input: peripheral blood. The sequence derives from a human donor in a cohort sampled during active COVID-19. CDR3 in amino acids: CASSFSGTGYNEQFF. CDR3 in DNA: TGTGCCAGCAGTTTCTCAGGGACTGGGTACAATGAGCAGTTCTTC.